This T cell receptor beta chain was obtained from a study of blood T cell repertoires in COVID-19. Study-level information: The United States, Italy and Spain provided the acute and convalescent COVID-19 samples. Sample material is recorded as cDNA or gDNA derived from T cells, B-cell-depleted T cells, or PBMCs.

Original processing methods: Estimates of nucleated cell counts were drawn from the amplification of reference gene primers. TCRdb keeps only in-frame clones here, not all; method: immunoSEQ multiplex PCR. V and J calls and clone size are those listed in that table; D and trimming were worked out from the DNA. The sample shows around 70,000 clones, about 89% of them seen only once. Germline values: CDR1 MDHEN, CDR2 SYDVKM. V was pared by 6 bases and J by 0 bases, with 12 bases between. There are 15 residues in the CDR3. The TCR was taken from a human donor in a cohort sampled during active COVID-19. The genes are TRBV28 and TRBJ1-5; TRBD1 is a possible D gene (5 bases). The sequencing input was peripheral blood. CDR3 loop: CASRPGRASNQPQHF. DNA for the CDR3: TGTGCCAGCAGACCCGGCAGGGCTAGCAATCAGCCCCAGCATTTT.